These T cell receptor beta chains were read from a single sample in a study of cytomegalovirus exposure and HLA in healthy donors. The table came from immunoSEQ multiplex PCR; TCRdb's copy has only in-frame clones and leaves some out. The repertoire holds about 160,000 clones, with 75% to 90% as singletons. The sample was PBMCs. All receptors come from a man between 45 and 60 years old in good health and CMV-seropositive. CDR3s include the opening cysteine and the closing phenylalanine or tryptophan. Each record gives: J gene, clone size, V gene, D gene, CDR3 protein, CDR3 DNA. A D gene is named only where the DNA matches it firmly. The size of a clone is reported for some rows only, either as once, few or many, or as a class for expanded clones.

TRBJ2-7	-	TRBV28	TRBD1	CASSSRIPGQPSQTDEQYF	TGTGCCAGCAGTTCAAGGATTCCGGGACAGCCATCTCAAACGGACGAGCAGTACTTC
TRBJ1-6	-	TRBV6-1	-	CASSEVVNSPLHF	TGTGCCAGCAGTGAAGTAGTAAATTCACCCCTCCACTTT
TRBJ1-2	once	TRBV14	TRBD1	CASSRRGQRDTNYGYTF	TGTGCCAGCAGTAGACGGGGACAGCGAGATACTAACTATGGCTACACCTTC
TRBJ1-2	once	TRBV30	-	CAWKGEANYGYTF	TGTGCCTGGAAAGGGGAAGCTAACTATGGCTACACCTTC
TRBJ2-2	-	TRBV2	TRBD2	CASKATSGANTGELFF	TGTGCCAGCAAGGCAACTAGCGGGGCGAACACCGGGGAGCTGTTTTTT
TRBJ2-7	-	TRBV19	TRBD1	CASRFTGGLAYEQYF	TGTGCCAGCAGATTCACAGGGGGCTTAGCCTACGAGCAGTACTTC
TRBJ2-7	-	TRBV7-6	-	CASSLGGKGAYEQYF	TGTGCCAGCAGCTTAGGAGGAAAGGGGGCCTACGAGCAGTACTTC
TRBJ2-6	-	TRBV19	-	CASDGGPGANVLTF	TGTGCCAGTGACGGGGGGCCCGGGGCCAACGTCCTGACTTTC
TRBJ2-1	-	TRBV9	TRBD2	CASSASGAPGEQFF	TGTGCCAGCAGCGCGAGCGGGGCCCCGGGGGAGCAGTTCTTC
TRBJ2-2	-	TRBV5-1	-	CASSFRLGDTGELFF	TGCGCCAGCAGCTTCCGGTTAGGGGACACCGGGGAGCTGTTTTTT
TRBJ1-1	-	TRBV7-2	-	CASSPPPHQIMNTEAFF	TGTGCCAGCAGCCCGCCGCCCCATCAGATAATGAACACTGAAGCTTTCTTT
TRBJ1-3	once	TRBV7-6	-	CASSLMMRTAGNTIYF	TGTGCCAGCAGCTTAATGATGCGGACAGCGGGAAACACCATATATTTT
TRBJ1-5	-	TRBV6-1	-	CASSETGGFQPQHF	TGTGCCAGCAGTGAAACGGGGGGCTTTCAGCCCCAGCATTTT
TRBJ1-2	-	TRBV2	TRBD1	CASTDRGARHGYTF	TGTGCCAGCACCGACAGGGGGGCGAGGCATGGCTACACCTTC
TRBJ1-6	-	TRBV6-1	-	CASRFGQQRNSPLHF	TGTGCCAGCAGGTTCGGACAGCAACGTAATTCACCCCTCCACTTT
TRBJ1-2	-	TRBV2	TRBD1	CASSTGGIGYGYTF	TGTGCCAGCAGTACAGGGGGCATAGGCTATGGCTACACCTTC
TRBJ2-7	-	TRBV7-8	-	CASSLEAGLSYEQYF	TGTGCCAGCAGCTTAGAGGCAGGGCTCTCCTACGAGCAGTACTTC
TRBJ2-2	-	TRBV5-1	TRBD1	CASSRGDRYTGELFF	TGCGCCAGCAGCAGAGGGGACAGATACACCGGGGAGCTGTTTTTT
TRBJ1-6	-	TRBV23-1	-	CASSPISYNSPLHF	TGCGCCAGCAGCCCCATCTCCTATAATTCACCCCTCCACTTT
TRBJ1-5	-	TRBV5-5	TRBD1	CASSTDRVSQPQHF	TGTGCCAGCAGCACGGACAGGGTGAGCCAGCCCCAGCATTTT
TRBJ2-7	-	TRBV19	TRBD1	CASSPGQRFYEQYF	TGTGCCAGTAGTCCGGGACAGAGATTCTACGAGCAGTACTTC
TRBJ1-2	-	TRBV2	-	CASSETFQGIYGYTF	TGTGCCAGCAGTGAGACGTTTCAGGGAATCTATGGCTACACCTTC
TRBJ2-6	-	TRBV21-1	-	CASSFRDRGRGANVLTF	TGTGCCAGCAGCTTTAGGGACAGGGGGAGAGGGGCCAACGTCCTGACTTTC
TRBJ2-7	-	TRBV11-2	TRBD2	CASSLERLAGGHEQYF	TGTGCCAGCAGCTTAGAACGGCTAGCGGGGGGGCACGAGCAGTACTTC
TRBJ2-7	-	TRBV7-8	-	CASSLGAELQYF	TGTGCCAGCAGCTTAGGGGCAGAGTTGCAGTACTTC
TRBJ2-2	few	TRBV4-3	TRBD2	CASSQQISGGRTGELFF	TGCGCCAGCAGCCAACAGATTAGCGGGGGCCGCACCGGGGAGCTGTTTTTT
TRBJ2-1	few	TRBV1	-	CTSSQDRGGRSYNEQFF	TGCACCAGCAGCCAAGATCGAGGGGGCCGCTCCTACAATGAGCAGTTCTTC
TRBJ1-1	-	TRBV7-9	TRBD1	CASSLEGQTEAFF	TGTGCCAGCAGCTTAGAGGGACAGACGGAAGCTTTCTTT
TRBJ2-3	-	TRBV5-1	-	CASSLAGKTTDTQYF	TGCGCCAGCAGCTTGGCAGGGAAGACCACAGATACGCAGTATTTT
TRBJ2-1	-	TRBV27	TRBD2	CASSFTSGRASFHEQFF	TGTGCCAGCAGTTTCACTAGCGGGAGGGCCAGTTTCCATGAGCAGTTCTTC
TRBJ1-2	-	TRBV28	TRBD1	CASSGGQVYGYTF	TGTGCCAGCAGTGGGGGACAGGTCTATGGCTACACCTTC
TRBJ2-7	-	TRBV7-9	TRBD2	CASSLASGGEQYF	TGTGCCAGCAGCTTAGCTAGCGGGGGGGAGCAGTACTTC
TRBJ1-3	-	TRBV7-9	TRBD1	CASRAQTGQGKSTIYF	TGTGCCAGCCGCGCCCAGACGGGACAGGGCAAGAGCACCATATATTTT
TRBJ2-7	-	TRBV4-1	-	CASKNGVGVPGEQYF	TGCGCCAGCAAAAACGGGGTCGGGGTCCCCGGCGAGCAGTACTTC
TRBJ2-3	-	TRBV11-2	-	CASSFTSGDTQYF	TGTGCCAGCAGCTTCACCAGCGGGGATACGCAGTATTTT
TRBJ2-4	-	TRBV19	-	CASKERNIQYF	TGTGCCAGTAAAGAGAGGAACATTCAGTACTTC
TRBJ1-1	-	TRBV29-1	-	CSVEIQQNTEAFF	TGCAGCGTTGAAATACAGCAGAACACTGAAGCTTTCTTT
TRBJ1-1	-	TRBV19	-	CASSILGGPVNEAFF	TGTGCCAGTAGTATCTTGGGGGGGCCCGTAAATGAAGCTTTCTTT
TRBJ2-6	-	TRBV5-4	-	CASRPGTSGANVLTF	TGTGCCAGCAGACCCGGGACTTCTGGGGCCAACGTCCTGACTTTC
TRBJ2-2	few	TRBV9	TRBD2	CASSVGGTTPGELFF	TGTGCCAGCAGCGTAGGTGGGACTACTCCCGGGGAGCTGTTTTTT
TRBJ2-5	-	TRBV21-1	-	CASSIWTRGRVQETQYF	TGTGCCAGCAGCATTTGGACAAGGGGTAGGGTACAAGAGACCCAGTACTTC
TRBJ2-2	-	TRBV11-3	-	CASSLDGFGGAGELFF	TGTGCCAGCAGCCTGGACGGCTTTGGAGGGGCCGGGGAGCTGTTTTTT
TRBJ1-2	-	TRBV6-5	TRBD1	CASTQEGTGGRGYTF	TGTGCCAGCACCCAAGAGGGGACAGGGGGCCGAGGCTACACCTTC
TRBJ2-1	-	TRBV5-8	-	CASSIRGTGEYNEQFF	TGTGCCAGCAGCATACGAGGGACGGGAGAATACAATGAGCAGTTCTTC
TRBJ2-5	few	TRBV5-1	TRBD1	CASSLWTGGFLLETQYF	TGCGCCAGCAGCCTCTGGACAGGGGGCTTTTTGTTGGAGACCCAGTACTTC
TRBJ1-5	-	TRBV19	TRBD1	CASSIFTGEQPQHF	TGTGCCAGTAGTATTTTCACAGGGGAACAGCCCCAGCATTTT
TRBJ1-5	-	TRBV15	-	CATSSVPGQPQHF	TGTGCCACCAGCAGCGTACCGGGACAGCCCCAGCATTTT
TRBJ2-7	-	TRBV5-1	-	CASSLATHYEQYF	TGCGCCAGCAGCTTGGCCACTCACTACGAGCAGTACTTC
TRBJ2-2	-	TRBV2	-	CASTGRGAGTGELFF	TGTGCCAGCACCGGCCGGGGGGCTGGGACCGGGGAGCTGTTTTTT
TRBJ2-7	few	TRBV9	TRBD1	CASSVGQALYEQYF	TGTGCCAGCAGCGTGGGACAGGCCCTCTACGAGCAGTACTTC